The 22 T cell receptor beta chains below all came from one sample that was sequenced in a study of blood T cell repertoires in COVID-19 (dated by TCRdb to the early 2020s). The library came from the immunoSEQ multiplex PCR assay. TCRdb took this table from immuneACCESS and kept in-frame rearrangements with V and J called. Such tables lack part of the clones; where checked against another copy, unresolved V genes explain under half of the gap, and the rest is unexplained. The sample table records approximately 220,000 clones; around four fifths of these occur just once. The ten largest clonotypes hold around 4.6% of the sample. Sequencing input: PBMCs or T cells enriched from blood (not recorded which). Source of these receptors: a woman between 50 and 59 years old who had been exposed to COVID-19.

The chain links TRBV28 to TRBJ1-2; 8 nucleotides match TRBD1. With 8 bases clipped from V and 2 bases from J, the junction kept 10 bases outside the gene matches. The V gene's germline CDR1 is MDHEN and CDR2 SYDVKM. The CDR3 consists of 15 residues. In DNA, the CDR3 is TGTGCCAGCCATTCGACAGGGGCTACGAACTATGGCTACACCTTC. This sequence encodes CASHSTGATNYGYTF.

This clone was found a few times. V gene TRBV28 combines with J gene TRBJ1-2; TRBD1 is a possible D gene (6 bases). V was shortened by 11 bases and J by 5 bases, with 15 bases between the two germline ends. CDR3 length: 12 amino acids. The germline V gene has CDR1 MDHEN and CDR2 SYDVKM. The DNA for the CDR3 is TGTGCCGCCAGGGGCGGAGTTTATGGCTACACCTTC. It specifies CAARGGVYGYTF.

This clone came up once. The chain carries TRBV3-1 (or the pseudogene TRBV3-2) and TRBJ2-4; D is uncertain. CDR3 length: 15 amino acids. Germline lookup yields CDR1 LGHDT and CDR2 YNNKEL (reference sequence). The V gene lost 2 bases and the J gene lost 0 bases, with 8 bases spanning the gap. The CDR3 region is CASSQNPGAKNIQYF. DNA for the CDR3: TGTGCCAGCAGCCAAAATCCGGGAGCCAAAAACATTCAGTACTTC.

Only one count was recorded for this clone. CDR3 in amino acids: CASSDKAAGSPLHF. CDR3 nucleotide sequence: TGTGCCAGCAGTGACAAAGCGGCGGGGTCACCCCTCCACTTT. The chain uses TRBV6-1 and TRBJ1-6; D ambiguous. V lost 3 bases and J 10 bases, leaving 13 bases between the germline ends. This CDR3 comprises 14 residues. Germline assignment: CDR1 MNHNS and CDR2 SASEGT.

V gene TRBV27 combines with J gene TRBJ2-2; 9 bases agree with TRBD1. Germline CDR1 MNHEY, CDR2 SMNVEV (reference sequence). The CDR3 covers 17 residues. Losses at the gene ends were 2 bases for V and 1 base for J; bases not matched to a gene: 5. CDR3 coding DNA: TGTGCCAGCAGTTTAGGGACAGGGAAGTGGAACACCGGGGAGCTGTTTTTT. It translates to CASSLGTGKWNTGELFF.

The chain recombines TRBV5-1 with TRBJ2-5; 7 positions match TRBD1. The germline CDR1 and CDR2 sequences are SGHRS and YFSETQ. The CDR3 covers 15 residues. The trim removed 2 bases at V and 5 bases at J, leaving 9 bases unmatched. In DNA, the CDR3 is TGCGCCAGCAGCTTAGTCGGACAGGTCGGGGAGACCCAGTACTTC. Its protein product is CASSLVGQVGETQYF.

The genes are TRBV10-3 and TRBJ2-2, with D possibly TRBD1 on 6 matching bases. Trimming pared 4 bases from V and 5 bases from J, leaving 14 bases between. Looked up from germline, CDR1 is ENHRY and CDR2 is SYGVKD. CDR3 size: 15 residues. In nucleotides, the CDR3 is TGTGCCATCAGTGGAGCACAGGGACCAACCGGGGAGCTGTTTTTT. Its protein is CAISGAQGPTGELFF.

In this sample, this clone turned up once. The DNA for the CDR3 is TGTGCCAGTAGTACCCTGGACAGGGATTACTATGGCTACACCTTC. Translated, it gives CASSTLDRDYYGYTF. The chain is built from TRBV19 and TRBJ1-2, with 8 bases that match TRBD1. The CDR3 is made up of 15 amino acids. V dropped 4 bases and J dropped 3; count of bases not matched to a gene: 7. Germline V gives CDR1 LNHDA, CDR2 SQIVND (reference sequence).

The CDR3 region has the DNA TGCGCCAGCAGCTTGGCCCCGGGACACCAAAGAGGGTCTAACTATGGCTACACCTTC. Amino acids: CASSLAPGHQRGSNYGYTF. The chain has TRBV5-1 and TRBJ1-2; possible D gene TRBD1, 6 bases. Trimming cost V 0 bases and J 0 bases, with 21 bases left between them. The germline CDR1 and CDR2 sequences are SGHRS and YFSETQ. The CDR3 runs to 19 residues.

The rearrangement links TRBV28 to TRBJ2-1; tentative D call: TRBD1 (5 bases). This CDR3 comprises 13 residues. Trimming removed 3 bases at V and 7 bases at J, with 10 bases between. The germline CDR1 and CDR2 sequences are MDHEN and SYDVKM. The CDR3 coding sequence is TGTGCCAGCAGTTTTGGACAATCAAATGAGCAGTTCTTC. It codes for CASSFGQSNEQFF.

The chain carries TRBV4-3 and TRBJ1-2; D might be TRBD1 (5 bases). This CDR3 has 14 residues. Trimming took 0 bases from V and 6 from J, leaving 11 bases between them. Germline values: CDR1 LGHNA, CDR2 YSLEER. CDR3 region: CASSQEGSGDGYTF. The CDR3 coding sequence is TGCGCCAGCAGCCAAGAAGGATCGGGGGATGGCTACACCTTC.

V and J are TRBV7-2 and TRBJ1-1; D gene uncertain. The CDR3 length is 11 residues. Trimming shortened V by 5 bases and J by 3 bases, and 4 bases separated the two germline ends. Per germline, CDR1 SGHTA and CDR2 FQGNSA. The DNA for the CDR3 is TGTGCCAGCAGCCCATACACTGAAGCTTTCTTT. This gives the protein CASSPYTEAFF.

The chain combines TRBV30 with TRBJ1-6; D call uncertain. The CDR3 loop spans 15 amino acids. Trimming removed 1 base at V and 3 bases at J, with 10 bases between. CDR1 is GTSNPN and CDR2 is SVGIG in the germline V gene (reference sequence). CDR3 in amino acids: CAWSGRVYYNSPLHF. CDR3 nucleotides: TGTGCCTGGAGTGGTAGAGTTTACTATAATTCACCCCTCCACTTT.

This clone was counted only a few times. CDR3 residues: CAWSPRGRGNQPQHF. Written as DNA, the CDR3 is TGTGCCTGGAGTCCCCGAGGCCGGGGAAATCAGCCCCAGCATTTT. This chain joins TRBV30 and TRBJ1-5; D gene unclear. V gave up 2 bases and J gave up 4 bases, with 15 bases separating them. Looked up from germline, CDR1 is GTSNPN and CDR2 is SVGIG (reference sequence). The CDR3 is made up of 15 amino acids.

Only one count was recorded for this clone. J is TRBJ1-2 and V is TRBV2, with 7 bases identical to TRBD1. The CDR3 covers 14 residues. Germline V lookup: CDR1 SNHLY, CDR2 FYNNEI. V was pared by 3 bases and J by 8 bases, with 9 bases of the junction left unmatched. This chain's CDR3 is CASSDRGQVTGYTF. CDR3 in DNA: TGTGCCAGCAGTGATAGAGGACAGGTTACAGGCTACACCTTC.

The chain employs TRBV5-6 and TRBJ2-7, with 8 bases aligning to TRBD1. V gave up 3 bases and J gave up 3 bases; unmatched junction bases: 5. The germline V gene encodes CDR1 SGHDT and CDR2 YYEEEE. CDR3 length: 14 amino acids. The CDR3 DNA reads TGTGCCAGCAGCTCCGGACAGGGCGGCTACGAGCAGTACTTC. It codes for CASSSGQGGYEQYF. The full variable domain, completed using reference TRBV5-6 and TRBJ2-7, is DAGVTQSPTHLIKTRGQQVTLRCSPKSGHDTVSWYQQALGQGPQFIFQYYEEEERQRGNFPDRFSGHQFPNYSSELNVNALLLGDSALYLCASSSGQGGYEQYFGPGTRLTVT.

This chain links TRBV27 with TRBJ2-7; D is perhaps TRBD1 (7 bases). Between the trimmed V and J ends, which lost 5 bases and 2 bases, there was a span of 22 bases. The CDR3 spans 17 residues. Germline CDR1 MNHEY, CDR2 SMNVEV (reference sequence). The CDR3 here is CASSLRDSGWKTYEQYF. In DNA, the CDR3 is TGTGCCAGCAGTCTGCGGGACAGTGGGTGGAAAACCTACGAGCAGTACTTC.

The chain carries TRBV2 and TRBJ1-2; D perhaps matches TRBD1 (6 bases). Germline V CDR1 and CDR2: SNHLY, FYNNEI. The CDR3 runs 14 residues. The ends were cut back, 7 bases at V and 3 bases at J, with 15 bases in the middle. The CDR3 DNA reads TGTGCCAGCATCCTGGGGGCGCAGGACTATGGCTACACCTTC. It encodes CASILGAQDYGYTF.

The CDR3 nucleotides read TGTGCCAGTAGTACTATCAGGGGCACTGAAGCTTTCTTT. It translates to CASSTIRGTEAFF. This chain uses TRBV19 with TRBJ1-1, with D tentatively TRBD1 (6 bases). CDR3 length: 13 residues. V lost 4 bases and J 4 bases, leaving 10 bases between the germline ends. The germline V gene encodes CDR1 LNHDA and CDR2 SQIVND (reference sequence).

The V gene is TRBV5-1, the J gene TRBJ1-4; 8 bases are shared with TRBD1. Germline trimming cut 4 bases from V and 3 bases from J; bases unmatched to any gene: 2. CDR1 SGHRS and CDR2 YFSETQ come from the germline V gene. The CDR3 has 14 amino acids. CDR3 amino acids: CASSEDRANEKLFF. The DNA of the CDR3 is TGCGCCAGCAGCGAGGACAGGGCTAATGAAAAACTGTTTTTT.

This chain joins TRBV6-5 and TRBJ2-7; 8 bases are a match to TRBD2. Germline V CDR1 and CDR2: MNHEY, SVGAGI. The junction had 8 bases not matched to a gene; V was cut back by 5 bases and J by 2 bases. There are 15 residues in the CDR3. DNA of the CDR3: TGTGCCAGCAGTACCGGGACTAGTTCCCCCTACGAGCAGTACTTC. The encoded protein is CASSTGTSSPYEQYF.

The table lists this clone with a few counts. The chain couples TRBV29-1 to TRBJ2-2; TRBD2 matches 7 bases. CDR1 SQVTM and CDR2 ANQGSEA come from the germline V gene. Germline trimming cut 1 base from V and 3 bases from J; bases unmatched to any gene: 8. This CDR3 is 16 amino acids long. Here the CDR3 DNA reads TGCAGCGTTGAAGTCGGGGGGACTCGTTACACCGGGGAGCTGTTTTTT. Its protein product is CSVEVGGTRYTGELFF.